The present T cell receptor beta chain was sequenced within a study of regulatory T cells in long-lasting Graves disease. The CDR3 has 13 residues. CDR1 and CDR2 (germline): MNHNS, SASEGT. Between the trimmed V and J ends, which lost 7 bases and 4 bases, there was a span of 13 bases. This clonotype has at least ten counts. This sample's time point: newly diagnosed GD, antithyroid drugs for less than 3 months. With RNA extracted from PBMCs as input, the TCR library was made. CDR3 regions were amplified by Arm-PCR using iRepertoire HTBI primers to build TCR beta libraries. MiXCR, applied by TCRdb to the multiplex PCR reads, yields one record per CDR3 protein. Of 620,000 or so distinct CDR3 sequences listed, roughly 15% are singletons. Separately, the same data were catalogued under a study of T cells in Graves' hyperthyroidism and ophthalmopathy.

The TCR comes from a woman younger than 45 with Graves disease. The sample was peripheral blood mononuclear cells (PBMCs), taken at new diagnosis, from a patient treated with antithyroid drugs. The genes are TRBV6-1 and TRBJ1-2; no clear D gene. This CDR3 reads CASTRESSYGYTF. The CDR3 DNA reads TGTGCCAGCACAAGGGAGAGTTCCTATGGCTACACCTTC.